The rows below give T cell receptor beta chains drawn from one sample of a study of T cells generated in artificial thymic organoids. Their antigen targets remain unknown. In TCRdb, the 5' RACE reads were re-called with MiXCR into one record per CDR3 protein. The sample holds fewer than 9,500 distinct CDR3 sequences, 20% to 30% seen once. Sequences were obtained from naive CD8+ T cells grown in artificial thymic organoids from cord blood stem and progenitor cells. Receptors originate from a human donor who gave cord blood stem cells for thymic organoid culture, a cardiac surgery patient who gave postnatal thymus, or a blood donor (not recorded which). CDR3s include the opening cysteine and the closing phenylalanine or tryptophan. Fields, in order: V gene, CDR3 protein.

TRBV19	CASSIARTGGCGYYGYTF
TRBV20-1	CSASRLAGGSRNEQFF
TRBV5-1	CASSPGPFYEQYF
TRBV7-3	CASSLGTSGGITGELFF
TRBV5-6	CASSLVGGLETQYF
TRBV6-2/TRBV6-3	CASSYPLRPGQGRRYADQPQHF
TRBV25-1	CASSDPPGTGHNEQFF
TRBV4-3	CASSERESGRGGEKLFF
TRBV19	CASSIRETQYF
TRBV7-6	CASSLARLAGGGEQYF
TRBV5-1	CASSLTPSPYEQYF
TRBV10-3	CAISEWTSGAQQFF
TRBV27	CASTSGVGNEAFF
TRBV10-3	CAISESSWGSYEQYF
TRBV20-1	CSAITEGACYEQFF
TRBV5-1	CASSLWRGPNTEAFF
TRBV27	CASSLLTGEETQYF
TRBV25-1	CASSELLGQGDNEQFF
TRBV4-3	CASSQPGQGHIQPQHF
TRBV5-1	CASSLAGQGKNIQYF
TRBV15	CATSSGQTQGSQPQHF
TRBV20-1	CSALGPYEQYF
TRBV5-1	CASKGGGHYNSPLHF
TRBV5-4	CASSTYWWEAFF